These 24 T cell receptor beta chains originate from one sample sequenced in a study of blood T cell repertoires in COVID-19. Sequencing used immunoSEQ multiplex PCR; TCRdb keeps in-frame clones, though not all of them. The sample yields around 170,000 clones, 60% to 80% seen once. Sequenced input: PBMCs or T cells enriched from blood (not recorded which). The receptor source for this set is a man aged 55 to 70 who had been exposed to COVID-19.

The gene calls are TRBV6-1 and TRBJ2-7; D unclear. CDR3 length: 12 amino acids. The germline V gene encodes CDR1 MNHNS and CDR2 SASEGT. Trimming stripped 1 base from V and 6 bases from J, with 7 bases between. The CDR3 protein is CASSEGAREQYF. The CDR3 DNA follows: TGTGCCAGCAGTGAAGGGGCGCGCGAGCAGTACTTC.

The chain is built from TRBV28 and TRBJ1-5, with D tentatively TRBD1 (5 bases). This CDR3 region has 16 residues. Germline V gene data show CDR1 as MDHEN and CDR2 as SYDVKM. V lost 2 bases and J 2 bases, leaving 13 bases between the germline ends. The DNA of the CDR3 is TGTGCCAGCAGTTTAACCCAGGGTTGGGGCAATCAGCCCCAGCATTTT. This sequence encodes CASSLTQGWGNQPQHF. Together with reference TRBV28 and TRBJ1-5, the CDR3 gives the full variable domain: DVKVTQSSRYLVKRTGEKVFLECVQDMDHENMFWYRQDPGLGLRLIYFSYDVKMKEKGDIPEGYSVSREKKERFSLILESASTNQTSMYLCASSLTQGWGNQPQHFGDGTRLSIL.

A word on this clone: One end of the junction varies from germline; a read error may be responsible. The V call is TRBV2, the J call TRBJ1-1, with D maybe TRBD1 (6 bases). CDR3 size: 11 residues. Germline V gene lookup returns CDR1 SNHLY and CDR2 FYNNEI. In DNA form, the CDR3 reads TGTGCCAGCAGCGACTGGGACACCGGGGCTTTT. It translates to CASSDWDTGAF.

On this clone: This CDR3 is also generated by other DNA sequences in the sample. The rearrangement joins TRBV9 to TRBJ1-6; D might be TRBD1 (5 bases). V dropped 0 bases and J dropped 6 bases, with 7 bases sitting between them. The CDR3 is 14 residues long. The V gene's germline CDR1 is SGDLS and CDR2 YYNGEE. CDR3 amino acids: CASSVGQINSPLHF. The DNA for the CDR3 is TGTGCCAGCAGCGTAGGACAGATTAATTCACCCCTCCACTTT.

The rearrangement joins TRBV7-3 to TRBJ2-1; 15 positions match TRBD2. There are 16 residues in the CDR3. Germline values: CDR1 SGHTA, CDR2 FQGTGA. The trim removed 3 bases at V and 9 bases at J, leaving 6 bases unmatched. This CDR3 is CASSFGLAGGPGEQFF. In DNA form, the CDR3 reads TGTGCCAGCAGCTTCGGACTAGCGGGAGGGCCGGGTGAGCAGTTCTTC.

The chain joins TRBV7-3 to TRBJ2-5; no firm D call. V lost 4 bases and J 5 bases, leaving 11 bases between the germline ends. The V gene's germline CDR1 is SGHTA and CDR2 FQGTGA. The CDR3 sequence is 13 residues long. CDR3 nucleotides: TGTGCCAGCAGCTCCAGGTTTTTGGAGACCCAGTACTTC. Amino acid sequence: CASSSRFLETQYF.

This chain links TRBV21-1 with TRBJ2-7; the table's D call, TRBD1, was not checked against the DNA. TRBV21-1 is annotated as a pseudogene. CDR3 length equals 16 residues. CDR3 in DNA: TGTGCCAGCAGCAAAGAGAAAAGGACAGGGGCTCACGAGCAGTACTTC. Translated: CASSKEKRTGAHEQYF.

The chain recombines TRBV9 with TRBJ2-2; 7 bases align to TRBD2. The V segment lost 4 bases and the J segment 6 bases; nucleotides outside the gene matches: 12. Germline-derived CDR1 and CDR2 are SGDLS and YYNGEE. This CDR3 comprises 16 residues. CDR3 nucleotides: TGTGCCAGCAGCCCCGCGGGGCGGGAGCTCTCCGGGGAGCTGTTTTTT. Protein sequence: CASSPAGRELSGELFF.

CDR3 amino acids: CASSPPPGTDTQYF. The DNA of the CDR3 is TGTGCCAGCTCACCGCCCCCGGGAACAGATACGCAGTATTTT. The chain uses TRBV18 and TRBJ2-3, with D perhaps matching TRBD2 (5 bases). In germline, CDR1 is KGHSH, CDR2 LQKENI. V was trimmed by 3 bases and J by 3 bases, leaving 10 bases between them. This CDR3 has 14 amino acids.

The rearrangement joins TRBV28 to TRBJ1-2; D perhaps matches TRBD1 (6 bases). The germline CDR1 and CDR2 sequences are MDHEN and SYDVKM. The CDR3 spans 14 residues. V shed 2 bases and J shed 4 bases, with 11 bases lying between them. Here the CDR3 reads CASSLGGASYGYTF. Written as DNA, the CDR3 is TGTGCCAGCAGTTTAGGGGGGGCGAGCTATGGCTACACCTTC.

This clone was seen a handful of times. The chain has TRBV7-2 and TRBJ2-7; TRBD2 might be the D (5 bases). CDR3 length: 12 amino acids. Germline V gene data show CDR1 as SGHTA and CDR2 as FQGNSA. The V end lost 5 bases, the J end lost 3 bases, and 8 bases lay between the germline ends. CDR3 region: CASSTGIYEQYF. CDR3 nucleotides: TGTGCCAGCAGCACGGGAATCTACGAGCAGTACTTC.

This clone was picked up a small number of times. The chain links TRBV21-1 to TRBJ1-1. TRBV21-1 is shown as a pseudogene. The CDR3 sequence is 17 residues long. The CDR3 loop is CASSPLGPGGMNTEAFF. The CDR3 nucleotides read TGTGCCAGCAGCCCCCTGGGTCCGGGGGGCATGAACACTGAAGCTTTCTTT.

This clone turned up a few times. This chain joins TRBV2 and TRBJ1-5, with 7 bases aligning to TRBD1. The trim removed 6 bases at V and 4 bases at J, leaving 6 bases unmatched. The germline V gene has CDR1 SNHLY and CDR2 FYNNEI. This CDR3 is 14 amino acids long. CDR3 in DNA: TGTGCCAGCAGGCAGGGACAGAATAATCAGCCCCAGCATTTT. Amino acid sequence: CASRQGQNNQPQHF.

The rearrangement links TRBV28 to TRBJ1-6, with 8 bases identical to TRBD1. CDR3 size: 15 residues. The germline V gene encodes CDR1 MDHEN and CDR2 SYDVKM. Trimming at V came to 5 bases and at J to 9 bases, leaving 9 bases not matched to a gene. The CDR3 is CASSPTDRVRSPLHF. The CDR3 DNA reads as TGTGCCAGCAGTCCGACGGACAGGGTCCGTTCACCCCTCCACTTT.

The V call is TRBV9, the J call TRBJ2-5, with TRBD2 identical over 13 bases. The V and J ends lost 3 bases and 0 bases, in that order; junction bases with no gene match: 2. Germline V gives CDR1 SGDLS, CDR2 YYNGEE. This CDR3 region has 16 residues. The CDR3: CASSGTSGRHQETQYF. The CDR3 bases are TGTGCCAGCAGCGGGACTAGCGGGAGACACCAAGAGACCCAGTACTTC.

The chain combines TRBV7-2 with TRBJ2-4, with TRBD2 as a possible D gene (5 bases). CDR1 SGHTA and CDR2 FQGNSA come from the germline V gene. V dropped 1 base and J dropped 9 bases, with 16 bases sitting between them. The CDR3 extends over 15 amino acids. The CDR3 loop is CASSLVRLAESIQYF. CDR3 nucleotides: TGTGCCAGCAGCTTAGTTAGGCTAGCTGAAAGCATTCAGTACTTC.

This clone was seen just once. The chain combines TRBV30 with TRBJ1-5; 8 bases line up with TRBD1. This CDR3 contains 13 residues. CDR1 and CDR2 (germline): GTSNPN, SVGIG (reference sequence). V gave up 1 base and J gave up 7 bases; unmatched junction bases: 3. The CDR3, as DNA: TGTGCCTGGAGTGGACAGGGGATCCAGCCCCAGCATTTT. It translates to CAWSGQGIQPQHF.

V usage is TRBV19 and J usage is TRBJ1-5, with 7 bases aligning to TRBD1. Losses at the gene ends were 4 bases for V and 6 bases for J; bases not matched to a gene: 12. Per germline, CDR1 LNHDA and CDR2 SQIVND (reference sequence). The CDR3 is 16 residues long. Here the CDR3 DNA reads TGTGCCAGTAGTACCAGGACAGGAAGTTTCACTCAGCCCCAGCATTTT. This encodes CASSTRTGSFTQPQHF.

The chain is built from TRBV27 and TRBJ1-2; no definite D call. CDR1 and CDR2 from the germline V gene are MNHEY and SMNVEV (reference sequence). This CDR3 contains 14 residues. V lost 4 bases and J lost 6, with 15 bases in between. The CDR3 sequence is CASSSIAPGDGYTF. For the CDR3, the DNA is TGTGCCAGCAGTTCTATTGCCCCGGGAGATGGCTACACCTTC.

The gene calls are TRBV2 and TRBJ2-2; D possibly corresponds to TRBD2 (5 bases). V lost 9 bases and J 5 bases, leaving 19 bases between the germline ends. In germline, CDR1 is SNHLY, CDR2 FYNNEI. CDR3 size: 15 residues. In nucleotides, the CDR3 is TGTGCCAGTCAAATGCCCAGAACGGGAACCGGGGAGCTGTTTTTT. This translates into CASQMPRTGTGELFF.

The chain is built from TRBV29-1 and TRBJ1-1; D gene uncertain. Germline CDR1 and CDR2: SQVTM and ANQGSEA. The ends were cut back, 7 bases at V and 4 bases at J, with 19 bases in the middle. This CDR3 contains 14 residues. This CDR3 reads CSAPGEGMGTEAFF. The CDR3 nucleotides are TGCAGCGCGCCCGGGGAAGGGATGGGCACTGAAGCTTTCTTT.

This chain connects TRBV5-8 to TRBJ1-4; perhaps TRBD1 as D (5 bases). Trimming removed 5 bases at V and 4 bases at J, with 9 bases between. CDR1 is SGHTS, CDR2 YDEGEE, per germline. The CDR3 has 13 amino acids. The CDR3 DNA sequence: TGTGCCAGCAGGTGGGGACTTAATGAAAAACTGTTTTTT. Translating gives CASRWGLNEKLFF.

The chain has TRBV19 and TRBJ2-7; TRBD2 matches at 11 bases. Germline CDR1 reads LNHDA; CDR2 reads SQIVND (reference sequence). Unmatched junction bases numbered 2, after V lost 10 bases and J lost 3 bases. The length of the CDR3 is 12 residues. The CDR3, as DNA: TGTGCCACCGGGACTAGCGGCTACGAGCAGTACTTC. Amino acids: CATGTSGYEQYF.

The chain is built from TRBV5-1 and TRBJ1-5; TRBD1 matches at 9 bases. Germline-derived CDR1 and CDR2 are SGHRS and YFSETQ. This CDR3 has 14 amino acids. V lost 3 bases to trimming and J lost 7 bases; unmatched junction nucleotides: 5. As DNA, the CDR3 is TGCGCCAGCAGCTGGGGACAGGGAGGGCAGCCCCAGCATTTT. Protein product: CASSWGQGGQPQHF.